Listed below are T cell receptor beta chains from one sample, sequenced in a study of CD8 T cells in Susac syndrome. TCRdb reprocessed the immunoSEQ multiplex PCR reads with MiXCR, giving one entry per CDR3 protein. The repertoire has 150,000 to 200,000 distinct CDR3 sequences, around 95% of them found once; the top ten carry 0.11% to 0.15%. Sequencing input: CD4+ T cells from PBMCs. The receptors come from a human donor in good health. Both conserved end residues are part of each CDR3. A D gene is named only where the DNA matches it firmly. Rows give clone size only sometimes, using once, few, many, or a class for an expanded clone.

clone_size: -
d_call: -
j_call: TRBJ2-7
v_call: TRBV12-3/TRBV12-4
cdr3_aa: CASSPRVRFAQYF
cdr3_nt: TGTGCCAGCAGTCCACGGGTCAGGTTTGCGCAGTACTTC

clone_size: -
d_call: -
j_call: TRBJ2-7
v_call: TRBV3-1
cdr3_aa: CASSQTEGEQYF
cdr3_nt: TGTGCCAGCAGCCAAACGGAGGGCGAGCAGTACTTC

clone_size: -
d_call: TRBD1
j_call: TRBJ1-2
v_call: TRBV29-1
cdr3_aa: CSVPGQNYGYTF
cdr3_nt: TGCAGCGTTCCGGGACAGAACTATGGCTACACCTTC

clone_size: -
d_call: TRBD1
j_call: TRBJ2-3
v_call: TRBV20-1
cdr3_aa: CSASGTGGGDTQYF
cdr3_nt: TGCAGTGCTAGCGGGACAGGGGGAGGAGATACGCAGTATTTT

clone_size: -
d_call: -
j_call: TRBJ1-2
v_call: TRBV12-3/TRBV12-4
cdr3_aa: CASSWGANYGYTF
cdr3_nt: TGTGCCAGCAGCTGGGGAGCCAACTATGGCTACACCTTC

clone_size: -
d_call: -
j_call: TRBJ2-7
v_call: TRBV11-2
cdr3_aa: CASSLGSTWGEAYEQYF
cdr3_nt: TGTGCCAGCAGCTTAGGTAGTACATGGGGCGAGGCCTACGAGCAGTACTTC

clone_size: -
d_call: -
j_call: TRBJ2-5
v_call: TRBV29-1
cdr3_aa: CSVRAGETQYF
cdr3_nt: TGCAGCGTCCGGGCCGGGGAGACCCAGTACTTC

clone_size: -
d_call: TRBD2
j_call: TRBJ2-7
v_call: TRBV7-9
cdr3_aa: CASSLEASGGYEQYF
cdr3_nt: TGTGCCAGCAGCTTAGAAGCTAGCGGGGGCTACGAGCAGTACTTC

clone_size: -
d_call: -
j_call: TRBJ2-5
v_call: TRBV7-9
cdr3_aa: CASSPRGETQYF
cdr3_nt: TGTGCCAGCAGCCCCCGTGGGGAGACCCAGTACTTC

clone_size: -
d_call: -
j_call: TRBJ1-2
v_call: TRBV20-1
cdr3_aa: CSARDPFGSYTF
cdr3_nt: TGCAGTGCTAGAGATCCTTTCGGGAGCTACACCTTC

clone_size: -
d_call: -
j_call: TRBJ1-6
v_call: TRBV12-3/TRBV12-4
cdr3_aa: CAIPHRVASSYNSPLHF
cdr3_nt: TGTGCCATCCCCCACAGGGTCGCCAGCTCCTATAATTCACCCCTCCACTTT

clone_size: -
d_call: TRBD2
j_call: TRBJ2-7
v_call: TRBV6-2/TRBV6-3
cdr3_aa: CASRTSGGNEQYF
cdr3_nt: TGTGCCAGCAGGACTAGCGGGGGTAACGAGCAGTACTTC

clone_size: -
d_call: TRBD2
j_call: TRBJ2-1
v_call: TRBV5-1
cdr3_aa: CASRVGGGGYNEQFF
cdr3_nt: TGCGCCAGCAGGGTTGGAGGCGGGGGATACAATGAGCAGTTCTTC

clone_size: -
d_call: -
j_call: TRBJ1-5
v_call: TRBV7-2
cdr3_aa: CASSSDPGARPQHF
cdr3_nt: TGTGCCAGCAGCTCGGACCCCGGCGCAAGGCCCCAGCATTTT

clone_size: few
d_call: TRBD1
j_call: TRBJ1-5
v_call: TRBV25-1
cdr3_aa: CASSAGGNQPQHF
cdr3_nt: TGTGCCAGCAGTGCAGGGGGTAATCAGCCCCAGCATTTT

clone_size: -
d_call: -
j_call: TRBJ2-7
v_call: TRBV7-8
cdr3_aa: CASSFRGNNEQYF
cdr3_nt: TGTGCCAGCAGCTTCAGGGGTAATAACGAGCAGTACTTC

clone_size: -
d_call: -
j_call: TRBJ1-6
v_call: TRBV30
cdr3_aa: CAWSFGQGLNSPLHF
cdr3_nt: TGTGCCTGGAGTTTCGGCCAGGGACTTAATTCACCCCTCCACTTT

clone_size: once
d_call: -
j_call: TRBJ2-2
v_call: TRBV3-1
cdr3_aa: CASSSSTITGELFF
cdr3_nt: TGTGCCAGCAGCTCATCGACCATCACCGGGGAGCTGTTTTTT

clone_size: once
d_call: -
j_call: TRBJ2-7
v_call: TRBV2
cdr3_aa: CASSGGQEAYEQYF
cdr3_nt: TGTGCCAGCAGTGGGGGTCAGGAGGCTTACGAGCAGTACTTC

clone_size: -
d_call: -
j_call: TRBJ2-5
v_call: TRBV28
cdr3_aa: CASSTTQGPGETQYF
cdr3_nt: TGTGCCAGCAGTACTACTCAGGGCCCGGGAGAGACCCAGTACTTC

clone_size: -
d_call: -
j_call: TRBJ1-2
v_call: TRBV27
cdr3_aa: CASSLDGYYGYTF
cdr3_nt: TGTGCCAGCAGCCTAGACGGCTACTATGGCTACACCTTC

clone_size: -
d_call: -
j_call: TRBJ2-1
v_call: TRBV11-2
cdr3_aa: CASSSAIGNEQFF
cdr3_nt: TGTGCCAGCAGCTCCGCCATCGGCAATGAGCAGTTCTTC

clone_size: -
d_call: -
j_call: TRBJ2-6
v_call: TRBV12-3/TRBV12-4
cdr3_aa: CASSFQASGANVLTF
cdr3_nt: TGTGCCAGCAGTTTCCAGGCCTCTGGGGCCAACGTCCTGACTTTC

clone_size: -
d_call: -
j_call: TRBJ2-3
v_call: TRBV24-1
cdr3_aa: CATSDLTGATDTQYF
cdr3_nt: TGTGCCACCAGTGATTTGACGGGAGCCACAGATACGCAGTATTTT

clone_size: -
d_call: -
j_call: TRBJ2-3
v_call: TRBV7-9
cdr3_aa: CASTRMGPRETQYF
cdr3_nt: TGTGCCAGCACTCGAATGGGACCTCGTGAGACGCAGTATTTT

clone_size: -
d_call: -
j_call: TRBJ1-2
v_call: TRBV29-1
cdr3_aa: CSVVGWGYGYTF
cdr3_nt: TGCAGCGTTGTAGGGTGGGGCTATGGCTACACCTTC

clone_size: -
d_call: -
j_call: TRBJ1-2
v_call: TRBV6-5
cdr3_aa: CASRLLRGSYGYTF
cdr3_nt: TGTGCCAGCAGGCTACTCAGGGGATCCTATGGCTACACCTTC

clone_size: -
d_call: TRBD2
j_call: TRBJ2-1
v_call: TRBV28
cdr3_aa: CASSGPLAGGHNEQFF
cdr3_nt: TGTGCCAGCAGTGGACCCCTAGCGGGGGGTCACAATGAGCAGTTCTTC

clone_size: -
d_call: -
j_call: TRBJ1-1
v_call: TRBV27
cdr3_aa: CASSLFRNTEAFF
cdr3_nt: TGTGCCAGCAGTTTATTCAGGAACACTGAAGCTTTCTTT

clone_size: -
d_call: -
j_call: TRBJ2-1
v_call: TRBV11-1
cdr3_aa: CASSLRRGHEQFF
cdr3_nt: TGTGCCAGCAGCTTACGGCGGGGACATGAGCAGTTCTTC

clone_size: -
d_call: -
j_call: TRBJ1-2
v_call: TRBV3-1
cdr3_aa: CASSQGKGYTF
cdr3_nt: TGTGCCAGCAGCCAGGGGAAGGGCTACACCTTC

clone_size: -
d_call: -
j_call: TRBJ2-7
v_call: TRBV13
cdr3_aa: CASSAIGQSSYEQYF
cdr3_nt: TGTGCCAGCAGCGCCATCGGACAGAGCTCCTACGAGCAGTACTTC

clone_size: -
d_call: TRBD2
j_call: TRBJ2-5
v_call: TRBV11-2
cdr3_aa: CASSLAGGKETQYF
cdr3_nt: TGTGCCAGCAGCTTAGCGGGGGGGAAGGAGACCCAGTACTTC

clone_size: -
d_call: TRBD1
j_call: TRBJ1-5
v_call: TRBV5-1
cdr3_aa: CASSAGQGAGQPQHF
cdr3_nt: TGCGCCAGCAGCGCCGGACAGGGGGCAGGTCAGCCCCAGCATTTT

clone_size: -
d_call: TRBD1
j_call: TRBJ2-6
v_call: TRBV12-3/TRBV12-4
cdr3_aa: CASSPIGQGSSGANVLTF
cdr3_nt: TGTGCCAGCAGTCCGATAGGACAGGGGAGCTCTGGGGCCAACGTCCTGACTTTC

clone_size: -
d_call: -
j_call: TRBJ2-5
v_call: TRBV29-1
cdr3_aa: CSVEFPVAAATQYF
cdr3_nt: TGCAGCGTTGAATTCCCCGTGGCTGCGGCGACCCAGTACTTC

clone_size: -
d_call: -
j_call: TRBJ2-2
v_call: TRBV7-2
cdr3_aa: CASSKEGFGELFF
cdr3_nt: TGTGCCAGCAGCAAGGAGGGGTTCGGGGAGCTGTTTTTT